This T cell receptor (beta chain) was observed in a study of blood T cells in healthy people across ages. The second PCR ran roughly 7 to 12 cycles with a sample-barcoded 5' primer and J-beta primers. TCRdb recomputed calls from the 5' RACE reads with MiXCR, one row per CDR3 protein. The sample shows 910,000 or so distinct CDR3 sequences, about 51% of them seen only once. Trimming stripped 6 bases from V and 9 bases from J, with 15 bases between. Germline lookup yields CDR1 DFQATT and CDR2 SNEGSKA (reference sequence). This CDR3 comprises 12 residues. This clonotype has a handful of counts. The receptor was isolated from a woman aged 60-75 years in good health. V usage is TRBV20-1 and J usage is TRBJ2-1; the D call may be TRBD1 or TRBD2 (5 bases each). Sequenced: blood. The CDR3 is CSAREGSTEQFF. Here the CDR3 DNA reads TGCAGTGCCCGCGAGGGGTCAACTGAGCAGTTCTTC.